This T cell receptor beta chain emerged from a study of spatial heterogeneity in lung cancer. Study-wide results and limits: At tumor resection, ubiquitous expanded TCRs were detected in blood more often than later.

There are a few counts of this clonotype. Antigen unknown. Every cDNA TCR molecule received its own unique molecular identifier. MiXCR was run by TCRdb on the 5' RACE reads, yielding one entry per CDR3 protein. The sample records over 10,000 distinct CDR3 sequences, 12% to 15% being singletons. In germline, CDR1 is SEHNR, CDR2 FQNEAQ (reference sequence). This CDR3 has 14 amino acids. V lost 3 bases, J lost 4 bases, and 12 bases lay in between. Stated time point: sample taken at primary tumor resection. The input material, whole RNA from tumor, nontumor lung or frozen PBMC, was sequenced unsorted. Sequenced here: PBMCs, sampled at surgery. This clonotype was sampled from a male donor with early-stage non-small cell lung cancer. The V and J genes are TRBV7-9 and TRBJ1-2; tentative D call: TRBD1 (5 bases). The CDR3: CASSFSGTGYGYTF. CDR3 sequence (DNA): TGTGCCAGCAGCTTCTCCGGGACGGGCTATGGCTACACCTTC.